This T cell receptor (beta chain) was identified in a study of blood T cell repertoires in COVID-19. Study-wide context: Italy, Spain and the United States were the sources of the convalescent and acute COVID-19 samples.

The V gene's germline CDR1 is MNHEY and CDR2 SVGAGI. V was trimmed by 4 bases and J by 6 bases, leaving 18 bases between them. The CDR3 is 15 residues long. Sequencing was performed with immunoSEQ multiplex PCR; in TCRdb, only in-frame clones are kept and a portion is missing. The data contain more than 300,000 clones, more than 70% of them seen just once; the ten biggest clones take up about 9.4%. In Seattle, patients joined the study during active infection and were tracked longitudinally. The sequenced sample consisted of peripheral blood. This clonotype originated in a woman between 25 and 40 years old with COVID-19, enrolled during active disease. The V call is TRBV6-5, the J call TRBJ1-1; no clear D gene. The DNA for the CDR3 is TGTGCCAGCAGTTTTGCAGGATTCGAAACGGCTGAAGCTTTCTTT. Amino acid sequence: CASSFAGFETAEAFF.